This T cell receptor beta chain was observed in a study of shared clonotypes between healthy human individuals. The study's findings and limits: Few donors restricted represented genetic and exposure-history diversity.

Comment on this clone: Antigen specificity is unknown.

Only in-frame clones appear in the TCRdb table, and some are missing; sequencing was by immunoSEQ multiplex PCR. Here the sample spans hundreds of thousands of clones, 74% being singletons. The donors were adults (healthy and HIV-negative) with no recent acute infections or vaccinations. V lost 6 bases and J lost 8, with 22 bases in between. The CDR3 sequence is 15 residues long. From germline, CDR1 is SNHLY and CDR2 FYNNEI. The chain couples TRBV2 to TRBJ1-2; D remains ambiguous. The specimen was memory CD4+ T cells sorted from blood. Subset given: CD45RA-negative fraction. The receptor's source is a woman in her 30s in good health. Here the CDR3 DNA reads TGTGCCAGCAGCGGTTACCATGGATCCTTGGGGGGCTACACCTTC. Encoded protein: CASSGYHGSLGGYTF. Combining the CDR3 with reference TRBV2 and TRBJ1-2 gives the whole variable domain EPEVTQTPSHQVTQMGQEVILRCVPISNHLYFYWYRQILGQKVEFLVSFYNNEISEKSEIFDDQFSVERPDGSNFTLKIRSTKLEDSAMYFCASSGYHGSLGGYTFGSGTRLTVV.